Given below is one T cell receptor (beta chain) in context. This specimen comes from a study of blood T cell repertoires in COVID-19. Study context: The origin of the acute and convalescent COVID-19 samples was the United States, Italy and Spain.

Unmatched junction bases numbered 4, after V lost 4 bases and J lost 6 bases. Germline V CDR1 and CDR2: LNHDA, SQIVND (reference sequence). The CDR3 sequence is 13 residues long. TCRdb keeps only in-frame clones here, not all; method: immunoSEQ multiplex PCR. The sample shows roughly 110,000 clones, around nine tenths of them seen only once. The genes are TRBV19 and TRBJ1-1, with 8 bases aligning to TRBD1. This TCR derives from a human donor with acute or convalescent COVID-19. The donor label of this sample is uncertain. Material for sequencing was peripheral blood. The CDR3 region is CASSTRGLPEAFF. The CDR3 nucleotides read TGTGCCAGTAGTACCAGGGGGCTCCCTGAAGCTTTCTTT.